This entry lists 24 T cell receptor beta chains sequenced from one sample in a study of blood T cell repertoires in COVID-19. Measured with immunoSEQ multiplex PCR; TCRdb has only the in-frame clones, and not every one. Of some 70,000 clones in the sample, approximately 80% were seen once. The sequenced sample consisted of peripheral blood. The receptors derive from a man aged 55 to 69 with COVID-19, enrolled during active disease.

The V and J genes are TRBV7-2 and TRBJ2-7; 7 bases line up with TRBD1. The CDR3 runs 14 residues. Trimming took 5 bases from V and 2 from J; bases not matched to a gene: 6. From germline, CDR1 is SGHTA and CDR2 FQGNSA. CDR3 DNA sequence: TGTGCCAGCAGCATCCAGACAGGGACCTACGAGCAGTACTTC. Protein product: CASSIQTGTYEQYF.

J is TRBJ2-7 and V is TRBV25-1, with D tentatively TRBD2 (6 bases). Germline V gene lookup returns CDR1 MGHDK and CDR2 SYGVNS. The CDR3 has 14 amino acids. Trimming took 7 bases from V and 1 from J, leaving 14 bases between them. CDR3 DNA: TGTGCCAGCACTTCCGGGACTTTATCCTACGAGCAGTACTTC. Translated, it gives CASTSGTLSYEQYF.

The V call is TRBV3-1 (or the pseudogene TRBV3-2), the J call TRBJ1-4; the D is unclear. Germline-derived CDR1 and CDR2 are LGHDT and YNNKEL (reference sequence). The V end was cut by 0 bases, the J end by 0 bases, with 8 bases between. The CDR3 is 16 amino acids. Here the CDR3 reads CASSQEWRSTNEKLFF. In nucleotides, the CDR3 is TGTGCCAGCAGCCAAGAGTGGCGGTCAACTAATGAAAAACTGTTTTTT.

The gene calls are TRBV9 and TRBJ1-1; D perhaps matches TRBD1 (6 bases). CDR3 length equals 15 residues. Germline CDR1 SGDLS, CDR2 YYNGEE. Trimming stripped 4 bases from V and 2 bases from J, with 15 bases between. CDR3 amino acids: CASSPRQALNTEAFF. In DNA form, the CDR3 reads TGTGCCAGCAGCCCCAGACAGGCGCTTAACACTGAAGCTTTCTTT.

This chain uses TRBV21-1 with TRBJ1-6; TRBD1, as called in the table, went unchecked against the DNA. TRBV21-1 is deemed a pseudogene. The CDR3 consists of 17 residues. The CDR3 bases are TGTGCCAGCAGCAGAGGGACAGGGAGCTCCTATAATTCACCCCTCCACTTT. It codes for CASSRGTGSSYNSPLHF.

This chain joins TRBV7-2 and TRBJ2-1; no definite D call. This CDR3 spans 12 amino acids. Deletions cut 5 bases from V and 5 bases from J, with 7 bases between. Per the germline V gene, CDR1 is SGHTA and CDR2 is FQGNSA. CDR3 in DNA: TGTGCCAGCAGCCCCCCGGACAATGAGCAGTTCTTC. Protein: CASSPPDNEQFF.

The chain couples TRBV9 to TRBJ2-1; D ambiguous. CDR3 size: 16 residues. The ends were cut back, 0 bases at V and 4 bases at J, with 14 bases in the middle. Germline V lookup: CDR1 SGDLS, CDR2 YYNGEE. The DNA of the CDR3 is TGTGCCAGCAGCGTAGGAACGGGTGCCGGGTACAATGAGCAGTTCTTC. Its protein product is CASSVGTGAGYNEQFF.

CDR3 sequence: CASSVDGGASGANVLTF. The CDR3 nucleotides read TGTGCCAGCAGCGTAGACGGGGGAGCCTCTGGGGCCAACGTCCTGACTTTC. The rearrangement links TRBV9 to TRBJ2-6, with TRBD2 as a possible D gene (6 bases). This CDR3 comprises 17 residues. Per the germline V gene, CDR1 is SGDLS and CDR2 is YYNGEE. V shed 0 bases and J shed 0 bases, with 10 bases lying between them.

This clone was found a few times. The CDR3 DNA is TGTGCCAGCAGTTTAAATCAGGGCTACGAGCAGTACTTC. Its translation: CASSLNQGYEQYF. The V gene is TRBV12-3 or TRBV12-4, the J gene TRBJ2-7; tentative D call: TRBD1 (5 bases). The CDR3 runs to 13 residues. V lost 2 bases and J 3 bases, leaving 8 bases between the germline ends.

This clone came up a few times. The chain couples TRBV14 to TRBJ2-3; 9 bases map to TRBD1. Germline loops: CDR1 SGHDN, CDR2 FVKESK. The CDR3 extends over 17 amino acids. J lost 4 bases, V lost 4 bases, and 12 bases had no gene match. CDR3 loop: CASSRNLGDREADTQYF. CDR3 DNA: TGTGCCAGCAGCCGAAATCTAGGGGACAGGGAAGCAGATACGCAGTATTTT.

DNA of the CDR3: TGTGCCAGCAGCTTACTGTGTAGCAATCAGCCCCAGCATTTT. Amino acid sequence: CASSLLCSNQPQHF. The chain uses TRBV7-3 and TRBJ1-5; D gene ambiguous. The germline CDR1 and CDR2 sequences are SGHTA and FQGTGA. CDR3 length: 14 residues. V lost 2 bases to trimming and J lost 0 bases, with 5 bases between them.

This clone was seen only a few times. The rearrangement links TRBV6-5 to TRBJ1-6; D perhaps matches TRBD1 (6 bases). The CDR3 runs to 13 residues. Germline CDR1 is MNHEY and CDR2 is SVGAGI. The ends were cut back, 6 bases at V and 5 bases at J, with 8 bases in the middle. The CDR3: CASRDSHNSPLHF. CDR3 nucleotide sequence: TGTGCCAGCAGGGACAGCCATAATTCACCCCTCCACTTT.

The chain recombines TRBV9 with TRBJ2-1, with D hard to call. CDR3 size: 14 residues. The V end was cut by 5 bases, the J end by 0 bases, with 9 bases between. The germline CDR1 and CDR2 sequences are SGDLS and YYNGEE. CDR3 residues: CASRPLSSYNEQFF. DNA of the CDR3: TGTGCCAGCAGACCGCTTAGCTCCTACAATGAGCAGTTCTTC. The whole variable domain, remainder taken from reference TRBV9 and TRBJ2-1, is DSGVTQTPKHLITATGQRVTLRCSPRSGDLSVYWYQQSLDQGLQFLIQYYNGEERAKGNILERFSAQQFPDLHSELNLSSLELGDSALYFCASRPLSSYNEQFFGPGTRLTVL.

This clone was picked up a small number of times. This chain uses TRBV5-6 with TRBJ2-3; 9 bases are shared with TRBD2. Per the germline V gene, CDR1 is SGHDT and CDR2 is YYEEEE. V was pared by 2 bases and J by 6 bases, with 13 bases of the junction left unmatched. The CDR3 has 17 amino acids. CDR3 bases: TGTGCCAGCAGCTTTGGGAGGTTCGCGGGGGGGCCGGATACGCAGTATTTT. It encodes CASSFGRFAGGPDTQYF.

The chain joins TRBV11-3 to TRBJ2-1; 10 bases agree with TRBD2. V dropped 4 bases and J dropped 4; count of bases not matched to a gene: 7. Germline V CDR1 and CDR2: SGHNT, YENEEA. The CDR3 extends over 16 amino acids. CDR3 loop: CASSSRQRGGYNEQFF. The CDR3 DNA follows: TGTGCCAGCAGCTCGCGGCAGCGGGGGGGATACAATGAGCAGTTCTTC.

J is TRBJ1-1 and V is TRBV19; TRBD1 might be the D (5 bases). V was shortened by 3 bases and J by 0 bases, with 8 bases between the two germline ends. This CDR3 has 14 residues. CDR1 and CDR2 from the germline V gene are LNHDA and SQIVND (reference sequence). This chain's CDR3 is CASSMGGVNTEAFF. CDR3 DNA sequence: TGTGCCAGTAGTATGGGGGGAGTGAACACTGAAGCTTTCTTT. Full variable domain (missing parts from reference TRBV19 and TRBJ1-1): DGGITQSPKYLFRKEGQNVTLSCEQNLNHDAMYWYRQDPGQGLRLIYYSQIVNDFQKGDIAEGYSVSREKKESFPLTVTSAQKNPTAFYLCASSMGGVNTEAFFGQGTRLTVV.

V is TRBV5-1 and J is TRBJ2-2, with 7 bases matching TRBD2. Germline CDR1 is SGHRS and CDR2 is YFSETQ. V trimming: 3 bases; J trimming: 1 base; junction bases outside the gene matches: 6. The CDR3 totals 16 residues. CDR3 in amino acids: CASSSSSGVNTGELFF. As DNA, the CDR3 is TGCGCCAGCAGCTCCTCTAGCGGAGTGAACACCGGGGAGCTGTTTTTT. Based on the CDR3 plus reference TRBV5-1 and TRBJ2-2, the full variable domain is KAGVTQTPRYLIKTRGQQVTLSCSPISGHRSVSWYQQTPGQGLQFLFEYFSETQRNKGNFPGRFSGRQFSNSRSEMNVSTLELGDSALYLCASSSSSGVNTGELFFGEGSRLTVL.

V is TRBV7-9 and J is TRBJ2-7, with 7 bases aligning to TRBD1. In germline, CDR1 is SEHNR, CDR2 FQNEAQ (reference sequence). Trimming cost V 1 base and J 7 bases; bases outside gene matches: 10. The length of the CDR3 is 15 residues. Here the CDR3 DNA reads TGTGCCAGCAGCTTAGACAGGGGCCCTAGGAGGGAGCAGTACTTC. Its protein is CASSLDRGPRREQYF.

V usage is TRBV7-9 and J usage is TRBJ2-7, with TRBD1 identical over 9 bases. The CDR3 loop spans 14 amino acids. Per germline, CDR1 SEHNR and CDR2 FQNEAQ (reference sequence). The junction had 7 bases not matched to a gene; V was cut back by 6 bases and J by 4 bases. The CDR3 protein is CASRVTGGNYEQYF. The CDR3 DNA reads TGTGCCAGCAGGGTAACAGGGGGCAATTACGAGCAGTACTTC.

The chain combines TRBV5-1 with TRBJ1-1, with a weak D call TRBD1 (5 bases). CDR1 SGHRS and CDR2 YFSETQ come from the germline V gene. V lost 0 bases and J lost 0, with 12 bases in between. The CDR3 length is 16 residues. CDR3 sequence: CASSLELGDMNTEAFF. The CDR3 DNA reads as TGCGCCAGCAGCTTGGAGTTAGGGGATATGAACACTGAAGCTTTCTTT.

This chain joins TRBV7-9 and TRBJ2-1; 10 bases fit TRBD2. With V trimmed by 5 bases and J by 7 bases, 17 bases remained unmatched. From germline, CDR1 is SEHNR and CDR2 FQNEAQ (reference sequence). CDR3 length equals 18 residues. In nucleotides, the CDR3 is TGTGCCAGCAGCCAAACTAGCGGGACGCCTTGGAATACAAATGAGCAGTTCTTC. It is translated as CASSQTSGTPWNTNEQFF.

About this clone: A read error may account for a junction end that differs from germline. DNA for the CDR3: TGCGCCAGCCACTCGGAGGGAATAACAGGTCCGATGGATTTT. It codes for CASHSEGITGPMDF. V and J are TRBV5-1 and TRBJ2-3; D may be TRBD2 (6 bases). The CDR3 loop spans 14 amino acids. Germline V gene sequence: CDR1 SGHRS, CDR2 YFSETQ.

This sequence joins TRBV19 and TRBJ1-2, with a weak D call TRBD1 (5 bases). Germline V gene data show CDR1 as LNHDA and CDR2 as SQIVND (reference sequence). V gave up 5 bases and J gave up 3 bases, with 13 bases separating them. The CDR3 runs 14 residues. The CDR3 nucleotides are TGTGCCAGTAGTGCACTCAGGGTGTACTATGGCTACACCTTC. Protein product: CASSALRVYYGYTF.

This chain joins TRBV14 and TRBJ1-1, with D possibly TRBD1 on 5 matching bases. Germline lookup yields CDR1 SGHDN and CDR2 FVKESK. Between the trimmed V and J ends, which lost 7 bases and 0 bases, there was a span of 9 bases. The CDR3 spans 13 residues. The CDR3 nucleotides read TGTGCCAGCAAGAGACAGATGAACACTGAAGCTTTCTTT. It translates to CASKRQMNTEAFF.